What follows are 25 T cell receptor beta chains derived from one specimen sequenced in a study of CD8 T cells in Susac syndrome. Random hexamers were used to reverse transcribe roughly 0.5 to 1 ug of RNA. TCRdb processed the immunoSEQ multiplex PCR reads anew with MiXCR; each CDR3 protein has one entry. The sample shows roughly 110,000 distinct CDR3 sequences, 80% to 95% of them seen only once. The sample taken for sequencing was CD4+ T cells from PBMCs. Receptors were obtained from a human donor in good health.

The chain couples TRBV19 to TRBJ1-1, with D possibly matching TRBD1 (5 bases). V was cut by 5 bases and J by 1 base, with 14 bases left in between. Germline V gene sequence: CDR1 LNHDA, CDR2 SQIVND (reference sequence). The CDR3 runs to 15 residues. The CDR3 DNA sequence: TGTGCCAGTAGTCTTGGACATCTCCGGAACACTGAAGCTTTCTTT. Translation: CASSLGHLRNTEAFF. Complete variable domain (other parts from reference TRBV19 and TRBJ1-1): DGGITQSPKYLFRKEGQNVTLSCEQNLNHDAMYWYRQDPGQGLRLIYYSQIVNDFQKGDIAEGYSVSREKKESFPLTVTSAQKNPTAFYLCASSLGHLRNTEAFFGQGTRLTVV.

This clonotype was seen more than once but under ten times. One end of the junction does not line up with germline, which may come from a read error. V gene TRBV7-2 combines with J gene TRBJ2-7; 9 bases map to TRBD1. Per germline, CDR1 SGHTA and CDR2 FQGNSA. The CDR3 is made up of 14 amino acids. The CDR3 reads CASSSGQGSYEQYF. CDR3 nucleotide sequence: TGTGCTAGCAGCTCGGGACAGGGTTCCTACGAGCAGTACTTC.

This clonotype was seen once. V and J are TRBV20-1 and TRBJ1-1, with D uncertain. Trimming stripped 5 bases from V and 2 bases from J, with 9 bases between. The CDR3 is 12 amino acids. Germline CDR1 reads DFQATT; CDR2 reads SNEGSKA (reference sequence). Here the CDR3 reads CSAERQNTEAFF. CDR3 in DNA: TGCAGTGCTGAACGGCAAAACACTGAAGCTTTCTTT.

This CDR3 is CASSARTGSSGANVLTF. CDR3 DNA sequence: TGTGCCAGCAGTGCCAGGACAGGGAGCTCTGGGGCCAACGTCCTGACTTTC. The chain joins TRBV6-4 to TRBJ2-6; 8 bases match TRBD1. The V segment lost 4 bases and the J segment 0 bases; nucleotides outside the gene matches: 5. The CDR3 sequence is 17 residues long. Germline values: CDR1 MRHNA, CDR2 SNTAGT.

The chain is built from TRBV2 and TRBJ1-1, with D perhaps TRBD1 (6 bases). Germline CDR1 reads SNHLY; CDR2 reads FYNNEI. V was cut by 8 bases and J by 8 bases, with 12 bases left in between. The CDR3 spans 11 residues. The CDR3 region has the DNA TGTGCCAGCCTAGTTGGGACAGAAGCTTTCTTT. Its protein product is CASLVGTEAFF.

The DNA of the CDR3 is TGTGCCAGCAGGAGGGGCGAGGGCGGCTACACCTTC. Translated, it gives CASRRGEGGYTF. The rearrangement joins TRBV7-2 to TRBJ1-2, with a tentative D call TRBD1 (5 bases). The CDR3 consists of 12 residues. V was pared by 6 bases and J by 8 bases, with 13 bases between. From germline, CDR1 is SGHTA and CDR2 FQGNSA.

The chain links TRBV20-1 to TRBJ1-5, with D possibly being TRBD1 (6 bases). The germline V gene encodes CDR1 DFQATT and CDR2 SNEGSKA (reference sequence). The CDR3 length is 16 residues. The V and J ends lost 3 bases and 0 bases respectively, with 15 bases between them. The chain's CDR3 is CSARVTTGYSNQPQHF. The CDR3 DNA sequence: TGCAGTGCTAGGGTAACAACAGGGTATAGCAATCAGCCCCAGCATTTT.

The chain has TRBV7-2 and TRBJ2-5; D remains unclear. The germline CDR1 and CDR2 sequences are SGHTA and FQGNSA. Trimming cost V 7 bases and J 1 base, with 10 bases left between them. CDR3 length: 13 residues. CDR3 nucleotide sequence: TGTGCCAGCACCCCGCGCAGCCAAGAGACCCAGTACTTC. It specifies CASTPRSQETQYF.

The chain has TRBV4-3 and TRBJ1-6, with 7 bases matching TRBD1. V dropped 4 bases and J dropped 8; count of bases not matched to a gene: 11. The CDR3 has 16 residues. CDR1 and CDR2 (germline): LGHNA, YSLEER. CDR3 residues: CASSLYPTGNDSPLHF. CDR3 sequence (DNA): TGCGCCAGCAGCCTCTACCCGACAGGGAATGATTCACCCCTCCACTTT.

This rearrangement joins TRBV5-6 to TRBJ1-2; tentatively, D is TRBD1 (5 bases). The CDR3 loop spans 14 amino acids. V lost 0 bases, J lost 3 bases, and 9 bases lay in between. The germline gives CDR1 SGHDT, CDR2 YYEEEE. The chain's CDR3 is CASSLGQRDYGYTF. CDR3 DNA sequence: TGTGCCAGCAGCTTGGGACAGCGAGACTATGGCTACACCTTC.

The rearrangement joins TRBV27 to TRBJ2-5, with D possibly matching TRBD1 (6 bases). The germline V gene encodes CDR1 MNHEY and CDR2 SMNVEV (reference sequence). V was cut by 6 bases and J by 3 bases, with 17 bases left in between. The CDR3 extends over 15 amino acids. The CDR3 loop is CASSLRGSWEETQYF. The CDR3 bases are TGTGCCAGCAGCCTAAGGGGGTCCTGGGAAGAGACCCAGTACTTC.

Written as DNA, the CDR3 is TGCGCCAGCAGCCAATCAGGGACTTACACTGAAGCTTTCTTT. Translation: CASSQSGTYTEAFF. The chain employs TRBV4-3 and TRBJ1-1, with D possibly being TRBD1 (5 bases). Germline lookup yields CDR1 LGHNA and CDR2 YSLEER. V lost 2 bases and J 3 bases, leaving 10 bases between the germline ends. The CDR3 is 14 residues long.

V gene TRBV30 combines with J gene TRBJ2-3, with TRBD2 as a possible D gene (6 bases). The germline V and J ends were trimmed by 5 bases and 5 bases, with 11 bases remaining between them. The CDR3 consists of 12 residues. CDR1 is GTSNPN and CDR2 is SVGIG in the germline V gene (reference sequence). As DNA, the CDR3 is TGTGCCTGGGGGACTGTGGGAGATACGCAGTATTTT. Translating gives CAWGTVGDTQYF.

This rearrangement joins TRBV5-4 to TRBJ1-1; 7 bases are a match to TRBD1. Germline CDR1 SGHNT, CDR2 YYREEE (reference sequence). The CDR3 contains 17 residues. After removal of 0 bases from V and 1 base from J, the junction contained 9 bases not matched to a gene. CDR3 protein: CASSLEPTGARNTEAFF. The CDR3, as DNA: TGTGCCAGCAGCTTGGAGCCTACAGGGGCGAGGAACACTGAAGCTTTCTTT.

J is TRBJ1-1 and V is TRBV7-9, with a weak D call TRBD1 (5 bases). The germline CDR1 and CDR2 sequences are SEHNR and FQNEAQ (reference sequence). The CDR3 extends over 15 amino acids. The V end lost 5 bases, the J end lost 2 bases, and 15 bases lay between the germline ends. The CDR3 protein is CASSSREGLNTEAFF. The CDR3 coding sequence is TGTGCCAGCAGCAGCCGGGAGGGGTTAAACACTGAAGCTTTCTTT. The full variable domain, rest sourced from reference TRBV7-9 and TRBJ1-1, is DTGVSQNPRHKITKRGQNVTFRCDPISEHNRLYWYRQTLGQGPEFLTYFQNEAQLEKSRLLSDRFSAERPKGSFSTLEIQRTEQGDSAMYLCASSSREGLNTEAFFGQGTRLTVV.

There are a few counts of this clonotype. The V call is TRBV29-1, the J call TRBJ2-7; 8 positions agree with TRBD2. The J segment lost 5 bases and the V segment lost 4 bases, leaving 4 bases of the junction unmatched. CDR3 length equals 12 residues. The germline V gene encodes CDR1 SQVTM and CDR2 ANQGSEA. CDR3 nucleotides: TGCAGCGTTGGAGCGGGGGTCGACGAGCAGTACTTC. As protein: CSVGAGVDEQYF.

The chain recombines TRBV20-1 with TRBJ1-5; D perhaps matches TRBD1 (6 bases). CDR1 is DFQATT, CDR2 SNEGSKA, per germline (reference sequence). The CDR3 has 16 residues. V lost 0 bases and J 4 bases, leaving 16 bases between the germline ends. CDR3 sequence: CSARDFRTELNQPQHF. The CDR3, as DNA: TGCAGTGCTAGAGATTTCAGGACAGAGTTAAATCAGCCCCAGCATTTT.

J is TRBJ2-1 and V is TRBV7-2, with 9 bases matching TRBD1. V lost 4 bases and J lost 0; bases outside the gene matches: 10. The CDR3 has 18 residues. CDR1 is SGHTA, CDR2 FQGNSA, per germline. CDR3 protein: CASSSGQGFSGSYNEQFF. For the CDR3, the DNA is TGTGCCAGCAGCTCGGGACAGGGATTCTCGGGCTCCTACAATGAGCAGTTCTTC.

This chain links TRBV5-1 with TRBJ2-3, with TRBD2 as a possible D gene (6 bases). CDR3 length equals 14 residues. Germline-derived CDR1 and CDR2 are SGHRS and YFSETQ. Between the trimmed V and J ends, which lost 0 bases and 2 bases, there was a span of 7 bases. CDR3 DNA sequence: TGCGCCAGCAGCTTGGGGGAGGCCACAGATACGCAGTATTTT. Its translation: CASSLGEATDTQYF. Complete variable domain (other parts from reference TRBV5-1 and TRBJ2-3): KAGVTQTPRYLIKTRGQQVTLSCSPISGHRSVSWYQQTPGQGLQFLFEYFSETQRNKGNFPGRFSGRQFSNSRSEMNVSTLELGDSALYLCASSLGEATDTQYFGPGTRLTVL.

The CDR3 protein is CASRGGPGNTIYF. CDR3 sequence (DNA): TGTGCCAGCCGCGGGGGGCCTGGAAACACCATATATTTT. The chain joins TRBV7-6 to TRBJ1-3; a weak D match, TRBD1 (6 bases). The CDR3 contains 13 residues. Germline V gene data show CDR1 as SGHVS and CDR2 as FNYEAQ. V lost 8 bases to trimming and J lost 2 bases, with 10 bases between them.

The V call is TRBV7-3, the J call TRBJ1-2, with TRBD1 matching over 7 bases. V lost 4 bases and J lost 7; bases outside the gene matches: 18. Germline V gene sequence: CDR1 SGHTA, CDR2 FQGTGA. The CDR3 is 17 residues long. The DNA of the CDR3 is TGTGCCAGCAGCTCAACCGGACAGGCGGGGCTGGGGGGTGGCTACACCTTC. Residues: CASSSTGQAGLGGGYTF.

The chain recombines TRBV7-8 with TRBJ1-5; no definite D call. CDR1 is SGHVS and CDR2 is FQNEAQ in the germline V gene. The CDR3 covers 13 residues. Trimming cost V 5 bases and J 6 bases, with 11 bases left between them. CDR3 region: CASSPRRAQPQHF. The CDR3 DNA sequence: TGTGCCAGCAGCCCGCGTCGGGCTCAGCCCCAGCATTTT.

In this sample, this clonotype turned up once. The chain couples TRBV24-1 to TRBJ1-1; D possibly corresponds to TRBD1 (6 bases). CDR3 length equals 12 residues. Germline CDR1 KGHDR, CDR2 SFDVKD. The V end was cut by 3 bases, the J end by 12 bases, with 13 bases between. CDR3 coding DNA: TGTGCCACCAGTGATGGGCCAGGGGAAACTTTCTTT. It translates to CATSDGPGETFF.

The V and J genes are TRBV7-2 and TRBJ2-1; D perhaps matches TRBD1 (6 bases). Germline V gene lookup returns CDR1 SGHTA and CDR2 FQGNSA. V was cut by 3 bases and J by 2 bases, with 14 bases left in between. This CDR3 spans 16 amino acids. CDR3 loop: CASSFPGRGPYNEQFF. The CDR3 region has the DNA TGTGCCAGCAGCTTCCCTGGCAGGGGACCCTACAATGAGCAGTTCTTC.

This rearrangement joins TRBV6-2 or TRBV6-3 to TRBJ2-3, with D unclear. There are 15 residues in the CDR3. V was pared by 4 bases and J by 3 bases, with 14 bases between. Germline V CDR1 and CDR2: MNHEY, SVGEGT. CDR3 DNA: TGTGCCAGCAGTTCTAGGGCACTTTCAACAGATACGCAGTATTTT. This gives the protein CASSSRALSTDTQYF.